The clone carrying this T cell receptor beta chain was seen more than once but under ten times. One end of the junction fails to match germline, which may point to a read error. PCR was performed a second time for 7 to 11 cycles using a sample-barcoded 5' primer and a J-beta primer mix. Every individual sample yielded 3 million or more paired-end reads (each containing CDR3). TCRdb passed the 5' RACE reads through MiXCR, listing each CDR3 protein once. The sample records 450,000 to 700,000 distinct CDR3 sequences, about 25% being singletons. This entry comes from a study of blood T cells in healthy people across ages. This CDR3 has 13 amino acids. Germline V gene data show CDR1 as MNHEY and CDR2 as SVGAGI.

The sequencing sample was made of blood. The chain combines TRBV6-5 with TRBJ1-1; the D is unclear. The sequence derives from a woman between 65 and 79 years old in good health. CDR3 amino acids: CAGSPGVETEAFF. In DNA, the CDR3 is TGTGCCGGCAGTCCCGGGGTGGAGACTGAAGCTTTCTTT.